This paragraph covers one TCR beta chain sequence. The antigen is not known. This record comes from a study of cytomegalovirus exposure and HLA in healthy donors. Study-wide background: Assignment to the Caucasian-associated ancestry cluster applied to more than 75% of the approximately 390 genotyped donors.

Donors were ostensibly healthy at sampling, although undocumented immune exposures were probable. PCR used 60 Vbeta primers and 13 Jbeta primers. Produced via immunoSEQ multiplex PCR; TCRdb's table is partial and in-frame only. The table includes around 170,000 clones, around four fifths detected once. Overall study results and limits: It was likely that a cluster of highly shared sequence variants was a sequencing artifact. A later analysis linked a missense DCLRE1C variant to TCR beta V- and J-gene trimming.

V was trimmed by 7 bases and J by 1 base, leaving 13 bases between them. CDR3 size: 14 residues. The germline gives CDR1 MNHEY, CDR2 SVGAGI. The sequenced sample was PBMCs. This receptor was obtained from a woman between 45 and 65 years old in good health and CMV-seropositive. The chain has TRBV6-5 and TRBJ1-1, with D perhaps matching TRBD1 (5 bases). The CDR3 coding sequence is TGTGCCAGCACCCACGGGGGGTGGAACACTGAAGCTTTCTTT. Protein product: CASTHGGWNTEAFF.